This TCR beta chain is from a study of cytomegalovirus exposure and HLA in healthy donors. Findings and limits, study-wide: For presence/absence analyses, sequencing depth was assumed to be roughly uniform across donors. TCR beta V- and J-gene trimming, according to a later analysis, was linked to a missense DCLRE1C variant.

In the PCR, 60 Vbeta and 13 Jbeta primers were used. As processed by the authors: Some 80 million unique TCR beta chains, roughly 10 million shared, were counted in a later analysis. Clones were sequenced by immunoSEQ multiplex PCR, and TCRdb holds only the in-frame ones, with some missing. The DNA gave D and trimming, while V, J and clone size come from that table. Of roughly 140,000 clones listed, roughly four fifths are singletons. Points on this clone: Its target is unknown.

Healthy bone marrow donors made up the donor group. The CDR3 spans 12 residues. The germline V and J ends were trimmed by 2 bases and 8 bases, with 7 bases remaining between them. Germline CDR1 reads MNHEY; CDR2 reads SVGAGI. The clonotype comes from a man in his forties or fifties in good health and CMV-seropositive. The chain couples TRBV6-5 to TRBJ2-1; TRBD2 is a possible D gene (5 bases). The sample consisted of PBMCs. CDR3 protein: CASSYRRDEQFF. The CDR3 DNA follows: TGTGCCAGCAGTTACCGGCGGGATGAGCAGTTCTTC.